This record covers a single T cell receptor beta chain. Its antigen is still unknown. This specimen belongs to a study of OX40 agonist ivuxolimab in advanced cancers. Study-level background: In this cohort, patients received ivuxolimab, an agonistic anti-OX40 (CD134) antibody. Patients undergoing dose escalation presented with hepatocellular carcinoma, melanoma, renal cell or head and neck cancer. The study's findings and limits: The specificity for antigen of the expanded peripheral T cells was not determined. Low normalized T-cell clonal expansion also characterized some of the nonresponders.

Germline lookup yields CDR1 SGHRS and CDR2 YFSETQ. The CDR3 has 14 residues. Trimming removed 0 bases from V and 0 bases from J, with 6 bases in between. The protocol was immunoSEQ multiplex PCR, while the TCRdb copy is restricted to in-frame clones and leaves out a portion. The repertoire holds about 72,000 clones, with roughly 90% as singletons. The source material was CD4+ or CD8+ T cells sorted from blood, sampled in a trial of the OX40 agonist ivuxolimab. This TCR was sampled from an adult with an advanced solid tumor such as melanoma, head and neck, liver or kidney cancer. The chain links TRBV5-1 to TRBJ1-2; D is undetermined. CDR3 sequence: CASSLAGANYGYTF. CDR3 coding DNA: TGCGCCAGCAGCTTGGCAGGCGCTAACTATGGCTACACCTTC.